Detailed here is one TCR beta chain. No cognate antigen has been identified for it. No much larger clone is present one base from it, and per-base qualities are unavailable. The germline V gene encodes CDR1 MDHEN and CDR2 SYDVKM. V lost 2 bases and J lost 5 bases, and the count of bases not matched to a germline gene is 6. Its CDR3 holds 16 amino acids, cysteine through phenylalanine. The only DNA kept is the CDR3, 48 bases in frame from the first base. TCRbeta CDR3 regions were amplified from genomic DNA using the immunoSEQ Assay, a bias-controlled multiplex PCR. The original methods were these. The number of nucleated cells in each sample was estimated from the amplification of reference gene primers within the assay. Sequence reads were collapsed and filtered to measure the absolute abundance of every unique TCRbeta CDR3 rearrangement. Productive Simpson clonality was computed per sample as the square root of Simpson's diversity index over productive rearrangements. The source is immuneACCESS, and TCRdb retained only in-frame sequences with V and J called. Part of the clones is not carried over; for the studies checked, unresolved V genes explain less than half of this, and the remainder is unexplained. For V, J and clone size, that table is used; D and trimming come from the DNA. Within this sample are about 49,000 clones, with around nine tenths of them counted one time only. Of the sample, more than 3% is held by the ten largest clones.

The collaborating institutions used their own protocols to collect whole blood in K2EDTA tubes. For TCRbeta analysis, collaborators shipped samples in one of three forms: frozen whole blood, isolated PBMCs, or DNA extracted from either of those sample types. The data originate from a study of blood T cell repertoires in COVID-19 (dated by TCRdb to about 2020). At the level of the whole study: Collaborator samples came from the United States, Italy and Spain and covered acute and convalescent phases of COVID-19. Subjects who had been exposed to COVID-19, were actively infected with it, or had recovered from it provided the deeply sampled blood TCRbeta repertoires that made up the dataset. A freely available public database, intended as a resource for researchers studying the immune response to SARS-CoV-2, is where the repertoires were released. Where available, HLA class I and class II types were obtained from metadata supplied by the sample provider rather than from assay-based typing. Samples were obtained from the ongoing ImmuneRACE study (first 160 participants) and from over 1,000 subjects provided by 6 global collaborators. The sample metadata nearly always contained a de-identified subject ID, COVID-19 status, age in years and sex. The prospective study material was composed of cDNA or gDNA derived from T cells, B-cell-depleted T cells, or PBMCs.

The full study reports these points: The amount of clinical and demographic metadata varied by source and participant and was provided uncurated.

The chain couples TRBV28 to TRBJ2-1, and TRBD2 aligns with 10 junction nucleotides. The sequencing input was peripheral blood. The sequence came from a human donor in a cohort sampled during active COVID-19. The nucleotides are TGTGCCAGCAGTTTAATCTGGACTAGCGGTAACAATGAGCAGTTCTTC. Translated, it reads CASSLIWTSGNNEQFF. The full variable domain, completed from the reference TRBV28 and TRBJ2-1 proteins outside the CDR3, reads DVKVTQSSRYLVKRTGEKVFLECVQDMDHENMFWYRQDPGLGLRLIYFSYDVKMKEKGDIPEGYSVSREKKERFSLILESASTNQTSMYLCASSLIWTSGNNEQFFGPGTRLTVL.